This T cell receptor beta chain was retrieved from a study of identical twins. Whole-study findings and limits: Out-of-frame alpha sequences common to twins were enriched for low generation probability.

TCRdb independently ran MiXCR on the 5' RACE reads; one entry per CDR3 protein. Counted here are about 470,000 distinct CDR3 sequences, about 24% occurring once; the ten biggest clones make up 2.5% to 3.5%. The table lists this clonotype with a few counts. Its target is not known. The CDR3 extends over 14 amino acids. Trimming left V 4 bases short and J 0 bases short, with 12 bases between. From germline, CDR1 is SQVTM and CDR2 ANQGSEA. These data also formed part of another study, on T cells expressing NK-cell markers. As reported in that work: Out of eight donors sequenced, seven tested HCMV-seropositive and the remaining one seronegative.

The source of this sequence is a woman aged 18-35 years in good health. The sequencing sample was made of CD4+ T cells sorted from blood. V gene TRBV29-1 combines with J gene TRBJ1-1; D gene ambiguous. The CDR3 loop reads CSVVDPFMNTEAFF. DNA of the CDR3: TGCAGCGTTGTCGATCCATTCATGAACACTGAAGCTTTCTTT.